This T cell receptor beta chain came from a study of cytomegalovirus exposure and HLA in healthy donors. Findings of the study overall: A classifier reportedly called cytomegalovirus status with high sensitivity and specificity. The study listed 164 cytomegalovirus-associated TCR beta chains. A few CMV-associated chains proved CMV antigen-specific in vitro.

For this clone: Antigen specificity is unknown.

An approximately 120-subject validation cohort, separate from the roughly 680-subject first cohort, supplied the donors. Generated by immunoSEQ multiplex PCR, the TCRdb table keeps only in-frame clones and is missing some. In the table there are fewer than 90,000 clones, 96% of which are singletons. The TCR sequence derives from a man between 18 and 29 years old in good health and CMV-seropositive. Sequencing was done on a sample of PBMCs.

The CDR3 loop reads CASREDRGTGNTIYF. CDR3 bases: TGCGCCAGCAGGGAGGACAGGGGAACTGGAAACACCATATATTTT. The chain couples TRBV5-1 to TRBJ1-3, with 9 bases matching TRBD1. The V gene end was trimmed by 5 bases and the J gene end by 2 bases; junction bases not matched to a gene: 5. Germline CDR1 reads SGHRS; CDR2 reads YFSETQ. The CDR3 loop spans 15 amino acids.